The 4 T cell receptor beta chains presented below share a single source sample, sequenced in a study of T cell responses to AZD1222 COVID-19 vaccine. TCRdb keeps only in-frame clones here, not all; method: immunoSEQ multiplex PCR. The sample records 170,000 or so clones, about nine tenths being singletons. The sample was peripheral blood, taken on day 0 of AZD1222 vaccination. The receptors were gathered from an adult in good health.

The chain links TRBV2 to TRBJ2-1; D is uncertain. V was trimmed by 1 base and J by 10 bases, leaving 14 bases between them. Germline V gene data show CDR1 as SNHLY and CDR2 as FYNNEI. This CDR3 is built from 14 residues. CDR3 bases: TGTGCCAGCAGTGAAGAGAGGTCTATTAGAGAGCAGTTCTTC. This sequence encodes CASSEERSIREQFF.

This chain uses TRBV6-5 with TRBJ1-1, with 8 bases fitting TRBD1. In germline, CDR1 is MNHEY, CDR2 SVGAGI. The CDR3 totals 13 residues. The ends lost 10 bases at V and 6 bases at J; junction bases unmatched: 10. The CDR3 here is CAISPRGLSEAFF. The CDR3 coding sequence is TGTGCCATATCTCCCAGGGGGCTATCTGAAGCTTTCTTT.

This clone was seen only a few times. CDR3 amino acids: CASSHSSYGYTF. The CDR3 region has the DNA TGTGCCAGCAGCCACAGCTCCTATGGCTACACCTTC. The chain links TRBV6-2 or TRBV6-3 to TRBJ1-2; no definite D call. Per germline, CDR1 MNHEY and CDR2 SVGEGT. Trimming left V 6 bases short and J 4 bases short, with 9 bases between. The CDR3 sequence is 12 residues long.

This chain connects TRBV2 to TRBJ2-4; D gene ambiguous. Trimming pared 7 bases from V and 7 bases from J, leaving 14 bases between. The CDR3 is 13 amino acids. From germline, CDR1 is SNHLY and CDR2 FYNNEI. In DNA, the CDR3 is TGTGCCAGCAACGTCGGTGTGGTGAACATTCAGTACTTC. Amino acid sequence: CASNVGVVNIQYF.